This TCR beta chain came from a study of blood T cell repertoires in COVID-19. Across the study: T cells, B-cell-depleted T cells, or PBMCs provided the cDNA or gDNA that served as material.

The CDR3 length is 12 residues. The ends were cut back, 3 bases at V and 5 bases at J, with 11 bases in the middle. The V gene's germline CDR1 is SQVTM and CDR2 ANQGSEA. The assay was immunoSEQ multiplex PCR, and TCRdb's table has in-frame clones only and misses some. The sample holds some 180,000 clones, approximately 85% seen once. The chain joins TRBV29-1 to TRBJ2-7; TRBD2 is a possible D gene (6 bases). This TCR derives from a woman aged 60-70 years with acute or convalescent COVID-19. Sequencing was performed on peripheral blood. CDR3 loop: CSVEASEDEQYF. CDR3 nucleotides: TGCAGCGTTGAGGCTAGCGAGGACGAGCAGTACTTC.